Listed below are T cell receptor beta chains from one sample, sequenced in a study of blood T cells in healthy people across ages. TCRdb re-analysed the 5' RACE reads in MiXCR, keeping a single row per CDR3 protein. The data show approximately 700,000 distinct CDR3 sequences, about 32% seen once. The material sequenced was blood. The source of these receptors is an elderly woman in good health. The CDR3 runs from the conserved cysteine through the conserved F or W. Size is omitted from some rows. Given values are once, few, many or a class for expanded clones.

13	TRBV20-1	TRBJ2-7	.	CSAKRDGAYEQYF
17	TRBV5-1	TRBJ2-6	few	CASKTSQGAAGANVLTF
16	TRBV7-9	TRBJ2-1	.	CASSLIGLAGGYEQFF
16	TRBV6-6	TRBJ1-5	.	CASSYFAGTSNQPQHF
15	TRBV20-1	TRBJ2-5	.	CSASDLAGAGETQYF
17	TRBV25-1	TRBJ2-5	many	CASSEYSLSGGRETQYF
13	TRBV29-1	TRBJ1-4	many	CSGMGIPQEKLFF
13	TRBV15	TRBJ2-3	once	CATSPHRTDTQYF
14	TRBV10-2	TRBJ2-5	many	CASSEGGTQETQYF
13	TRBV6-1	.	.	CASSEQAAFEQYF
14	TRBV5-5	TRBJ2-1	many	CASSLLQGINEQFF
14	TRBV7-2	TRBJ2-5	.	CASSYSGGGKTQYF
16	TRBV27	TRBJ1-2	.	CASSLWGGQGSYGYTF
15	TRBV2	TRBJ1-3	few	CASSDLARGLYTIYF
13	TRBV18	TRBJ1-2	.	CASSPDRVKGYTF
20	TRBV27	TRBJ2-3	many	CASSLSGTSANFFRTDTQYF
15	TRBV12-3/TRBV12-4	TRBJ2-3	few	CAGSETGGGTDTQYF
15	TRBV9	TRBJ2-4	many	CASSVAPGAKNIQYF
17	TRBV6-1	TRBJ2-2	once	CASSPRGHQLNTGELFF
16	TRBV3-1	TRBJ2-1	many	CASRDLAAGGLNEQFF
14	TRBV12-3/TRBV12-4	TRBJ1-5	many	CASSFSPLNQPQHF
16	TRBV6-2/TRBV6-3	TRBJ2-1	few	CASSYSTLGFYNEQFF
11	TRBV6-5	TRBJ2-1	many	CASSRGYEQFF
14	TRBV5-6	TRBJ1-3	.	CASSLGPSGNTIYF
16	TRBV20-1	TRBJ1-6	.	CSARDRGHSLGSPLHF
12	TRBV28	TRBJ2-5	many	CASSATRRTQYF
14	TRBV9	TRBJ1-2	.	CASSARDRDHGYTF
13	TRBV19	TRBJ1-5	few	CASSMEGLQPQHF
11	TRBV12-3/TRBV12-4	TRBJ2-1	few	CAGSLSNEQFF
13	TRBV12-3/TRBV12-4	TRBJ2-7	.	CASSSRTGGGQYF
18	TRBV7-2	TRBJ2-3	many	CASSGGTSGRVFTDTQYF
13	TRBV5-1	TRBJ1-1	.	CASSLKLNTEAFF
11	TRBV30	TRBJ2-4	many	CAWQQENIQYF